The next 23 T cell receptor beta chains were all read from a single sample in a study of blood T cell repertoires in COVID-19. TCRdb keeps only in-frame clones here, not all; method: immunoSEQ multiplex PCR. The sample records a few hundred thousand clones, about 91% being singletons. Sequencing used peripheral blood. The receptor set was obtained from a woman aged 55-70 years with acute or convalescent COVID-19.

A single count supports this clone. The rearrangement uses TRBV27 and TRBJ2-6, with D perhaps matching TRBD1 (6 bases). Germline CDR1 and CDR2: MNHEY and SMNVEV (reference sequence). Trimming shortened V by 2 bases and J by 0 bases, and 14 bases separated the two germline ends. The CDR3 has 18 residues. Here the CDR3 reads CASSLTGQFLSGANVLTF. CDR3 nucleotide sequence: TGTGCCAGCAGTTTAACCGGACAGTTTCTCTCTGGGGCCAACGTCCTGACTTTC.

Only one count was recorded for this clone. The chain couples TRBV27 to TRBJ2-7, with no clear D. Between the trimmed V and J ends, which lost 6 bases and 4 bases, there was a span of 13 bases. This CDR3 has 13 amino acids. From germline, CDR1 is MNHEY and CDR2 SMNVEV (reference sequence). The CDR3 nucleotides are TGTGCCAGCAGCTTAGGTTCGGGTTACGAGCAGTACTTC. Translating it yields CASSLGSGYEQYF.

J is TRBJ2-3 and V is TRBV5-6; 11 positions match TRBD2. V lost 6 bases, J lost 6 bases, and 3 bases stayed unmatched. Germline values: CDR1 SGHDT, CDR2 YYEEEE. The CDR3 has 13 amino acids. CDR3 protein: CASIAGGRDTQYF. The DNA for the CDR3 is TGTGCCAGCATAGCGGGGGGGCGGGATACGCAGTATTTT.

V gene TRBV5-1 combines with J gene TRBJ2-5, with a possible D match to TRBD1 (6 bases). Germline V gene lookup returns CDR1 SGHRS and CDR2 YFSETQ. V lost 1 base and J 2 bases, leaving 9 bases between the germline ends. This CDR3 has 14 residues. The CDR3 region is CASSLSRGQETQYF. The CDR3 coding sequence is TGCGCCAGCAGCTTGAGTAGGGGGCAAGAGACCCAGTACTTC.

The table lists this clone with a few counts. The genes are TRBV28 and TRBJ1-2, with D perhaps TRBD1 (6 bases). From germline, CDR1 is MDHEN and CDR2 SYDVKM. V was clipped by 7 bases and J by 0 bases, with 12 bases between them. The CDR3 covers 14 residues. CDR3 protein: CASTGQRTNYGYTF. CDR3 nucleotide sequence: TGTGCCAGCACTGGACAGCGGACTAACTATGGCTACACCTTC.

The CDR3 region is CASSLAGRVRQPQHF. In DNA, the CDR3 is TGTGCCAGCAGCTTGGCTGGCAGGGTAAGACAGCCCCAGCATTTT. The chain recombines TRBV5-6 with TRBJ1-5; TRBD1 is a possible D gene (5 bases). The CDR3 consists of 15 residues. Germline V CDR1 and CDR2: SGHDT, YYEEEE. Trimming removed 0 bases at V and 7 bases at J, with 14 bases between.

The V call is TRBV7-9, the J call TRBJ1-1; D is uncertain. V dropped 3 bases and J dropped 6 bases, with 17 bases sitting between them. The CDR3 consists of 15 residues. The germline V gene has CDR1 SEHNR and CDR2 FQNEAQ (reference sequence). The CDR3 sequence is CASSFVMGPKAEAFF. As DNA, the CDR3 is TGTGCCAGCAGCTTCGTTATGGGCCCGAAGGCTGAAGCTTTCTTT.

The V call is TRBV5-5, the J call TRBJ2-1; D is unresolved. Trimming removed 0 bases at V and 4 bases at J, with 8 bases between. CDR1 and CDR2 from the germline V gene are SGHKS and YYEKEE (reference sequence). The CDR3 length is 14 residues. The CDR3 nucleotides are TGTGCCAGCAGCTTGGTGCAAGCTTACAATGAGCAGTTCTTC. Translated: CASSLVQAYNEQFF.

The chain links TRBV6-2 or TRBV6-3 to TRBJ1-1; tentative D call: TRBD1 (6 bases). The V and J ends lost 6 bases and 2 bases respectively, with 10 bases between them. CDR1 is MNHEY, CDR2 SVGEGT, per germline. The CDR3 covers 13 residues. CDR3 sequence (DNA): TGTGCCAGCAGCAGCAGGGGTAACACTGAAGCTTTCTTT. This sequence encodes CASSSRGNTEAFF.

This chain uses TRBV9 with TRBJ1-1, with a tentative D call TRBD1 (6 bases). The CDR3 is 15 residues long. Germline V gives CDR1 SGDLS, CDR2 YYNGEE. V lost 4 bases and J 3 bases, leaving 16 bases between the germline ends. CDR3 loop: CASSKQGSGDTEAFF. CDR3 DNA: TGTGCCAGCAGCAAACAGGGAAGTGGCGACACTGAAGCTTTCTTT.

The chain uses TRBV29-1 and TRBJ1-1; weak D call: TRBD1 (5 bases). This CDR3 region has 14 residues. V lost 6 bases to trimming and J lost 1 base, with 15 bases between them. Germline V gene sequence: CDR1 SQVTM, CDR2 ANQGSEA. The CDR3 nucleotides read TGCAGCGTGAAGAGGACACCGCAGAACACTGAAGCTTTCTTT. Translating it yields CSVKRTPQNTEAFF.

The CDR3 bases are TGTGCCAGCAGTTCTGGGCCGAATGGGGGCTACACCTTC. It specifies CASSSGPNGGYTF. The V and J genes are TRBV28 and TRBJ1-2, with D hard to call. The V gene lost 4 bases and the J gene lost 8 bases, with 14 bases spanning the gap. Germline V gene data show CDR1 as MDHEN and CDR2 as SYDVKM. The length of the CDR3 is 13 residues.

The V and J genes are TRBV11-2 and TRBJ1-5, with D perhaps TRBD1 (5 bases). The CDR3 has 14 amino acids. Germline V gene sequence: CDR1 SGHAT, CDR2 FQNNGV. The ends were cut back, 5 bases at V and 6 bases at J, with 14 bases in the middle. The chain's CDR3 is CASSRDSYGQPQHF. As DNA, the CDR3 is TGTGCCAGCAGCCGTGACAGTTACGGTCAGCCCCAGCATTTT.

The chain couples TRBV28 to TRBJ1-2; D unresolved. The CDR3 totals 12 residues. CDR1 is MDHEN, CDR2 SYDVKM, per germline. Trimming stripped 6 bases from V and 6 bases from J, with 11 bases between. As DNA, the CDR3 is TGTGCCAGCAGCCCTCAAGCGGATGGCTACACCTTC. Amino acid sequence: CASSPQADGYTF.

This clone has a single count. V usage is TRBV19 and J usage is TRBJ1-1; D is uncertain. The germline gives CDR1 LNHDA, CDR2 SQIVND (reference sequence). Trimming shortened V by 5 bases and J by 3 bases, and 19 bases separated the two germline ends. CDR3 length: 16 residues. The CDR3 sequence: CASSPIRRRADTEAFF. CDR3 nucleotides: TGTGCCAGTAGTCCAATTCGCAGGAGGGCCGACACTGAAGCTTTCTTT.

The gene calls are TRBV7-3 and TRBJ1-6; TRBD1 might be the D (5 bases). The V end lost 2 bases, the J end lost 10 bases, and 15 bases lay between the germline ends. This CDR3 comprises 15 residues. Germline V gene lookup returns CDR1 SGHTA and CDR2 FQGTGA. CDR3 region: CASSLQGRSGSPLHF. DNA for the CDR3: TGTGCCAGCAGCTTACAGGGAAGGTCCGGGTCACCCCTCCACTTT.

Regarding this clone: The sample holds other DNA sequences that translate to the same CDR3. CDR3 DNA: TGTGCCAGCAGTCCCTCAGGGGGCTATGGCTACACCTTC. It is translated as CASSPSGGYGYTF. The gene calls are TRBV27 and TRBJ1-2, with TRBD1 identical over 7 bases. The CDR3 sequence is 13 residues long. Germline-derived CDR1 and CDR2 are MNHEY and SMNVEV (reference sequence). V lost 5 bases to trimming and J lost 4 bases; unmatched junction nucleotides: 4.

J is TRBJ2-5 and V is TRBV12-3 or TRBV12-4; D may be TRBD1 (5 bases). Trimming took 7 bases from V and 5 from J, leaving 14 bases between them. The CDR3 totals 13 residues. The CDR3 DNA follows: TGTGCCAGCACCGTGGGCAGGGCTGAGACCCAGTACTTC. Protein sequence: CASTVGRAETQYF.

Concerning this clone itself: Other nucleotide sequences in the sample specify the same CDR3. V usage is TRBV9 and J usage is TRBJ1-4; no clear D gene. The CDR3 length is 14 residues. Between the trimmed V and J ends, which lost 1 base and 3 bases, there was a span of 7 bases. Germline-derived CDR1 and CDR2 are SGDLS and YYNGEE. The CDR3 protein is CASSVKGANEKLFF. For the CDR3, the DNA is TGTGCCAGCAGCGTAAAGGGAGCTAATGAAAAACTGTTTTTT.

J is TRBJ2-6 and V is TRBV18; 7 bases are a match to TRBD1. The V segment lost 4 bases and the J segment 3 bases; nucleotides outside the gene matches: 3. CDR1 and CDR2 from the germline V gene are KGHSH and LQKENI. This CDR3 contains 15 residues. Written as DNA, the CDR3 is TGTGCCAGCTCACTAGACAGGGTTGGGGCCAACGTCCTGACTTTC. Protein product: CASSLDRVGANVLTF.

The chain couples TRBV20-1 to TRBJ1-1; D call uncertain. CDR3 size: 11 residues. V gave up 7 bases and J gave up 1 base, with 7 bases separating them. Germline V gives CDR1 DFQATT, CDR2 SNEGSKA (reference sequence). CDR3 bases: TGCAGTGTGACACCGAACACTGAAGCTTTCTTT. Protein product: CSVTPNTEAFF.

The J gene is TRBJ1-1, the V gene TRBV10-1; D unclear. The CDR3 totals 13 residues. Germline CDR1 and CDR2: WNHNN and SYGVQD (reference sequence). V was cut by 3 bases and J by 1 base, with 6 bases left in between. The CDR3 loop reads CASSDGKNTEAFF. The DNA for the CDR3 is TGCGCCAGCAGTGATGGCAAGAACACTGAAGCTTTCTTT.

The rearrangement uses TRBV5-6 and TRBJ2-1; D is possibly TRBD2 (6 bases). V lost 4 bases, J lost 7 bases, and 18 bases lay in between. Per germline, CDR1 SGHDT and CDR2 YYEEEE. This CDR3 contains 15 residues. CDR3 sequence: CASSRIDGTPNEQFF. CDR3 bases: TGTGCCAGCAGCCGAATCGACGGGACTCCGAATGAGCAGTTCTTC.